These T cell receptor beta chains were read from a single sample in a study of cytomegalovirus exposure and HLA in healthy donors. Clones were sequenced by immunoSEQ multiplex PCR, and TCRdb holds only the in-frame ones, with some missing. The sample records approximately 100,000 clones, approximately 95% being singletons. Sequencing was carried out using PBMCs. These receptors came from a woman between 25 and 40 years old in good health and CMV-seropositive. The CDR3 runs from the conserved cysteine through the conserved F or W.

TRBV5-4	TRBJ2-6	CASSYPGSGANVLTF
TRBV7-7	TRBJ1-5	CASSPPRGAWQPQHF
TRBV10-3	TRBJ2-2	CAISEASGSSGELFF
TRBV5-5	TRBJ2-7	CASTPTSGTSKQYF
TRBV28	TRBJ2-7	CASSLHSVRKNYEQYF
TRBV19	TRBJ1-4	CASSHLGNAEKLFF
TRBV28	TRBJ1-1	CASNPPIQGPEAFF
TRBV19	TRBJ1-1	CASQALGGGTEAFF
TRBV9	TRBJ2-7	CASSTRDWSYEQYF
TRBV6-6	TRBJ1-4	CASSFGGGGEKLFF
TRBV10-3	TRBJ1-5	CAISESSGNFNQPQHF
TRBV5-1	TRBJ2-1	CASSPMSGGLYNEQFF
TRBV5-1	TRBJ2-7	CASSSYPTTPKYEQYF